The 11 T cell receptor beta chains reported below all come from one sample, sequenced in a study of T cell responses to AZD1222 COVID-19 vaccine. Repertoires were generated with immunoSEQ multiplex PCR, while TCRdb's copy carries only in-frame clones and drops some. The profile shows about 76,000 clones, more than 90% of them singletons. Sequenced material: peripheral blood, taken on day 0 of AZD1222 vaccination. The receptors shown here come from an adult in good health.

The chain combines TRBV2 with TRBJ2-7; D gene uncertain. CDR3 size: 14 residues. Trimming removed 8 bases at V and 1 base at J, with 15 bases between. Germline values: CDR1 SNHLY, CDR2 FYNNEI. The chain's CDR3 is CASAPGPLSYEQYF. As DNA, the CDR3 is TGTGCCAGCGCCCCGGGCCCCCTTTCCTACGAGCAGTACTTC.

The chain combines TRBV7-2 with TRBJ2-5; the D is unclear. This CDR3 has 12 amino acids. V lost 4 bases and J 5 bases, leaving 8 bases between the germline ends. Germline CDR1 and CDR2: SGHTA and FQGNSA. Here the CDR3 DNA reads TGTGCCAGCAGCTCCGGACGGGAGACCCAGTACTTC. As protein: CASSSGRETQYF.

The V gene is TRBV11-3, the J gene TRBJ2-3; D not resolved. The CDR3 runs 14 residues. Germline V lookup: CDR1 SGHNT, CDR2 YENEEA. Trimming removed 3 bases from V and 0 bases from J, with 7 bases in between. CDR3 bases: TGTGCCAGCAGCTTTTCCGGGAGCACAGATACGCAGTATTTT. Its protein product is CASSFSGSTDTQYF.

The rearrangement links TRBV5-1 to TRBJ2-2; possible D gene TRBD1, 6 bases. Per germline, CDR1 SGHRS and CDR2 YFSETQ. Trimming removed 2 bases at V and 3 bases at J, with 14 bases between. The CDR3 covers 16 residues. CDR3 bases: TGCGCCAGCAGCTTCGCCGGGACAAGAGACACCGGGGAGCTGTTTTTT. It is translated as CASSFAGTRDTGELFF.

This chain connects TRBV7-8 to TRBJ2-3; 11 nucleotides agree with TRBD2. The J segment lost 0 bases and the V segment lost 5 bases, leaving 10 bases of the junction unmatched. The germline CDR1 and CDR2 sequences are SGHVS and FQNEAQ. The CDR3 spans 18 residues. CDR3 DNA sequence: TGTGCCAGCAGCCCACAGGGGACTAGCGGAATAAGCACAGATACGCAGTATTTT. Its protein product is CASSPQGTSGISTDTQYF.

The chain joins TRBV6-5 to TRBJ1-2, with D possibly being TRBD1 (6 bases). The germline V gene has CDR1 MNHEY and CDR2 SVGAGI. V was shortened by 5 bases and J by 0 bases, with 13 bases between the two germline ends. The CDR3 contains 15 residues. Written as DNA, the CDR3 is TGTGCCAGCAGTCGACCGGACAGCCCTAACTATGGCTACACCTTC. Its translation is CASSRPDSPNYGYTF.

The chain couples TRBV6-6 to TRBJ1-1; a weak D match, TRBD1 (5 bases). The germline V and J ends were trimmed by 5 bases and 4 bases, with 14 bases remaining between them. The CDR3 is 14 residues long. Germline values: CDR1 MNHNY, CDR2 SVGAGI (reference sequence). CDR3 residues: CASSPQGVGTEAFF. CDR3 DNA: TGTGCCAGCAGTCCTCAGGGCGTGGGCACTGAAGCTTTCTTT.

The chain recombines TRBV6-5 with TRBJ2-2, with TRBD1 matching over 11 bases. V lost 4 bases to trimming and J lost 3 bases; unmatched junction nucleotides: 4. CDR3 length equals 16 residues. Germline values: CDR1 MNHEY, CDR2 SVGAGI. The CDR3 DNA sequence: TGTGCCAGCAGTTCCGGGGACAGGGGGTACACCGGGGAGCTGTTTTTT. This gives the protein CASSSGDRGYTGELFF.

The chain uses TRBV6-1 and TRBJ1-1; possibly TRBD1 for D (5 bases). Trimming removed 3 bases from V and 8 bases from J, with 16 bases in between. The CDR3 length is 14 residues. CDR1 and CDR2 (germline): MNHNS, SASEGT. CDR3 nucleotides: TGTGCCAGCAGTGAGGGACCGAGAATGATGGAAGCTTTCTTT. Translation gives CASSEGPRMMEAFF.

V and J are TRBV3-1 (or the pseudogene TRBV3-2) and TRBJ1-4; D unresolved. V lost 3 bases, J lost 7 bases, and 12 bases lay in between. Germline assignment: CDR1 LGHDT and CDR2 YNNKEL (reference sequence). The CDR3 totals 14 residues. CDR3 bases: TGTGCCAGCAGCCAGATGGTGGGTGGTGAAAAACTGTTTTTT. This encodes CASSQMVGGEKLFF.

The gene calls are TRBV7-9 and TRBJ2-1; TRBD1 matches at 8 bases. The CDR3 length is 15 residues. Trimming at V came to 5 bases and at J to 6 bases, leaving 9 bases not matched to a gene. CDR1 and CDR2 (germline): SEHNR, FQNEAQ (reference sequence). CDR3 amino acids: CASSSRTGFGNEQFF. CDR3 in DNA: TGTGCCAGCAGCAGTCGGACAGGGTTCGGCAATGAGCAGTTCTTC.